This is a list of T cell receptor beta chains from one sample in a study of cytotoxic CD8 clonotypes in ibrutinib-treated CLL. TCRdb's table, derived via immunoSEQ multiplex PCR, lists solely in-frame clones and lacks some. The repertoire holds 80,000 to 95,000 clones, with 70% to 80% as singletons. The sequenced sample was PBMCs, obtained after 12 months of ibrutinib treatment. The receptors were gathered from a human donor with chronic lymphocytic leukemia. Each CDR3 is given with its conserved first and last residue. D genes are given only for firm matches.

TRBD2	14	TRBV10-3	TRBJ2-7	CAITRTSADYEQYF
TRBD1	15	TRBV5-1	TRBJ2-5	CASSARTGAGETQYF
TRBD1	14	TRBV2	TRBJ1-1	CASTGTGGNTEAFF
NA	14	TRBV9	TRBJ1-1	CASSPPRTGTEAFF
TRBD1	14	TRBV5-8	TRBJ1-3	CASRDRTSGNTIYF
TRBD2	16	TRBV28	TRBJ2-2	CATGTSGRAGTGELFF
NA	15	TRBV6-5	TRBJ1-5	CASSYLAGGNQPQHF
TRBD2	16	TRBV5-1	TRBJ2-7	CASIYPPPAGPYEQYF
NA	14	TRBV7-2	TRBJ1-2	CASSLSTGPYGYTF
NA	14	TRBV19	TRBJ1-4	CASMSAADNEKLFF
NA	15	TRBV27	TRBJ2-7	CASSLSGQGVGEQYF
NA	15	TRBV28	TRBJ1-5	CASTEDRGPNQPQHF
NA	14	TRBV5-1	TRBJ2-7	CASSPRGSSYEQYF
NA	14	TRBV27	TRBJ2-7	CASSLGRGAYEQYF
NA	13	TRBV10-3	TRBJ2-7	CAIGTGVSYEQYF
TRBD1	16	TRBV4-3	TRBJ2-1	CASSQDGQGTILKQFF
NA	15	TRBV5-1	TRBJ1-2	CASSPNPTEHYGYTF
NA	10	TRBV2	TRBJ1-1	CATKGGGAFF
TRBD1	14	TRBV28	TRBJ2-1	CASTWTGGPHEQFF
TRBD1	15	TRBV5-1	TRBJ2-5	CASSTGQGVEETQYF
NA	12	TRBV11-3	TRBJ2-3	CASSPPEGTQYF
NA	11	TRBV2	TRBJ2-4	CASTPGNIQYF